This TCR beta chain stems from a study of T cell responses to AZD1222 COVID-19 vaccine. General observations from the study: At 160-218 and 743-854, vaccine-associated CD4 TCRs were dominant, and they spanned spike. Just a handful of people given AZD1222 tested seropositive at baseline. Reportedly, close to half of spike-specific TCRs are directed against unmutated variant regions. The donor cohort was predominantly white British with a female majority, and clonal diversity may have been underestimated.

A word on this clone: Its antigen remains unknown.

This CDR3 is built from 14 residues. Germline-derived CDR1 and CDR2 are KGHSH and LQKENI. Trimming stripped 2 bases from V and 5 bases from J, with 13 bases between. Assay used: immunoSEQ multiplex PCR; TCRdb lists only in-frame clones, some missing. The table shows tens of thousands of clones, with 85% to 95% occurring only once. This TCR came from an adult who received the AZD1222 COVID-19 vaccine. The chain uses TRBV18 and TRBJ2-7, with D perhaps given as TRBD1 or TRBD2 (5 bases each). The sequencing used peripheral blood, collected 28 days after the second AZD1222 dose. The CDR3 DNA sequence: TGTGCCAGCTCACCAACGGGACCTAAAGACGAGCAGTACTTC. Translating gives CASSPTGPKDEQYF.